The sequence of this TCR beta chain was determined in a study of early stage breast cancer tumors. Study context: Approximately 10-fold was the mean read coverage per sample.

The table came from immunoSEQ multiplex PCR; TCRdb's copy has only in-frame clones and leaves some out. The repertoire consists of around 13,000 clones, with approximately 80% occurring once and the leading ten covering approximately 7.6%. This TCR derives from a person in their fifties with breast cancer. The specimen was normal breast tissue next to the tumor.

The CDR3 spells CASTGQGVGYGYTF. The CDR3 DNA is TGTGCCAGTACGGGACAGGGCGTAGGCTATGGCTACACCTTC. The chain is built from TRBV19 and TRBJ1-2, with 9 bases fitting TRBD1. This CDR3 spans 14 amino acids. V shed 7 bases and J 4 bases; nucleotides not matched to a gene: 7. Germline assignment: CDR1 LNHDA and CDR2 SQIVND (reference sequence).